This TCR beta chain was recovered during a study of Ad26.COV2.S vaccination and SARS-CoV-2 variants. Study context: Among those in the COV1001 Ad26.COV2.S trial arm was the donor. The study gave Ad26.COV2.S intramuscularly, once or twice 56 days apart. Study results and caveats: After vaccination, substantial breadth of spike-specific CD8+ and CD4+ responses was reported. People who got the vaccine had more spike-specific TCR breadth than people who got placebo.

Treatment defined: roughly 19 received Ad26.COV2.S at low or high dose, single or two shots; a few received placebo; per-sample allocation not given. Material that was analyzed had been drawn on day 63 after the first vaccine or placebo injection. V dropped 0 bases and J dropped 8 bases, with 9 bases sitting between them. The CDR3 totals 13 residues. Germline loops: CDR1 SGHRS, CDR2 YFSETQ. The assay was immunoSEQ multiplex PCR, and TCRdb's table has in-frame clones only and misses some. The repertoire has about 350,000 clones, roughly 84% of them found once; the top ten carry 3.4%. A word on this clone: Its matching antigen is unknown.

The sample in question was peripheral blood, obtained in a trial of Ad26.COV2.S vaccine versus placebo. The TCR comes from a person between 18 and 65 years old who received the Ad26.COV2.S COVID-19 vaccine or a placebo. The chain links TRBV5-1 to TRBJ2-1, with D uncertain. CDR3: CASSLVGSHEQFF. CDR3 nucleotide sequence: TGCGCCAGCAGCTTGGTTGGGTCCCATGAGCAGTTCTTC.